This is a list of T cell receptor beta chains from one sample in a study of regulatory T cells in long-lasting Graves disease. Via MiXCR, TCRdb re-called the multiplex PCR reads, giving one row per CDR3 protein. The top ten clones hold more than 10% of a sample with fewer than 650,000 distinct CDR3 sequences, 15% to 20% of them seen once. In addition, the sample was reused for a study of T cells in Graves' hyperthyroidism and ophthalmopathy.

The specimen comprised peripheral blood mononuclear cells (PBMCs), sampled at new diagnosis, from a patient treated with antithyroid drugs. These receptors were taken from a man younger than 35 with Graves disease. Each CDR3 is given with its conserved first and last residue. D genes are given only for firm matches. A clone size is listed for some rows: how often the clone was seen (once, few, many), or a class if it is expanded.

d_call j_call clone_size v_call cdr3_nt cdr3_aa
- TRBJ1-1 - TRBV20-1 TGCAGTGCCCCCGAAACAGTGAACACTGAAGCTTTCTTT CSAPETVNTEAFF
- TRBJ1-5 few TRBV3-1 TGTGCCAGCAGCCCAGGGATATCTCAGCCCCAGCATTTT CASSPGISQPQHF
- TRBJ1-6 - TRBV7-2 TGTGCCAGCAGCTTGGGTCGGGTTGATTCACCCCTCCACTTT CASSLGRVDSPLHF
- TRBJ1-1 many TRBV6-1 TGTGCCAGCAGTGTATTGATTCTGGGGCCTGGAAGTGAAGCTTTCTTT CASSVLILGPGSEAFF
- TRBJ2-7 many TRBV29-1 TGCAGCGTTGTTGCAGGGGCCGAGCAGTACTTC CSVVAGAEQYF
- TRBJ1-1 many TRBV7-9 TGTGCCAGCAGCCCTACCTTCCGAACCGACACTGAAGCTTTCTTT CASSPTFRTDTEAFF
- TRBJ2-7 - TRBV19 TGTGCCAGTGGGCAGGGACGGGGGCAGTACTTC CASGQGRGQYF
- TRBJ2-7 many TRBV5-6 TGTGCCAGCAGCTTAACGGGAACCTACGAGCAGTACTTC CASSLTGTYEQYF
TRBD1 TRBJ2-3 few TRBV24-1 TGTGCCACCTCTCGACAGGGGGTTTGGACGCAGTATTTT CATSRQGVWTQYF
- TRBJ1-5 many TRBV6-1 TGTGCCACCAACCATCAGCCCCAGCATTTT CATNHQPQHF
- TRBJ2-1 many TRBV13 TGTGCCAGCAGCGCGGCGGGACTTGGGGATAGTGAGCAGTTCTTC CASSAAGLGDSEQFF